What follows are 30 T cell receptor beta chains derived from one specimen sequenced in a study of T cell repertoires in cytomegalovirus infection. TCRdb independently ran MiXCR on the reads; one entry per CDR3 protein. Here the sample spans 55,000 to 85,000 distinct CDR3 sequences, around 3.8% being singletons. Sequencing input: PBMCs. These TCRs come from a human donor in good health (CMV status not recorded). Some clones in this sample may be carry-over from other donors' samples.

This clonotype was picked up many times. V usage is TRBV7-2 and J usage is TRBJ1-2, with D unresolved. This CDR3 is 12 amino acids long. CDR1 is SGHTA and CDR2 is FQGNSA in the germline V gene. Trimming took off 2 bases at V and 4 bases at J, with 5 bases between the two ends. Written as DNA, the CDR3 is TGTGCCAGCAGCTTAAATTCCTATGGCTACACCTTC. Translation: CASSLNSYGYTF. Full variable domain (outside the CDR3, taken from reference TRBV7-2 and TRBJ1-2): GAGVSQSPSNKVTEKGKDVELRCDPISGHTALYWYRQSLGQGLEFLIYFQGNSAPDKSGLPSDRFSAERTGGSVSTLTIQRTQQEDSAVYLCASSLNSYGYTFGSGTRLTVV.

This clonotype was seen ten or more times. The CDR3 sequence: CASSAVTGATTTQYF. The CDR3 nucleotides read TGTGCCAGCAGCGCGGTGACAGGGGCTACAACGACCCAGTACTTC. The chain uses TRBV7-2 and TRBJ2-5; 8 bases map to TRBD1. Losses at the gene ends were 5 bases for V and 7 bases for J; bases not matched to a gene: 12. The length of the CDR3 is 15 residues. Germline CDR1 SGHTA, CDR2 FQGNSA. Full variable domain (rest looked up from reference TRBV7-2 and TRBJ2-5): GAGVSQSPSNKVTEKGKDVELRCDPISGHTALYWYRQSLGQGLEFLIYFQGNSAPDKSGLPSDRFSAERTGGSVSTLTIQRTQQEDSAVYLCASSAVTGATTTQYFGPGTRLLVL.

The chain employs TRBV19 and TRBJ1-5, with a tentative D call TRBD1 (5 bases). CDR1 LNHDA and CDR2 SQIVND come from the germline V gene (reference sequence). The CDR3 is 15 amino acids. Trimming left V 4 bases short and J 0 bases short, with 10 bases between. Here the CDR3 reads CASSNRQNSNQPQHF. The CDR3 DNA is TGTGCCAGTAGTAACCGACAGAATAGCAATCAGCCCCAGCATTTT.

This clonotype was detected many times. V and J are TRBV20-1 and TRBJ1-1; D remains unclear. Trimming cost V 4 bases and J 0 bases, with 9 bases left between them. CDR3 length equals 13 residues. CDR1 is DFQATT and CDR2 is SNEGSKA in the germline V gene (reference sequence). The CDR3 DNA follows: TGCAGTGCTAACCGGGATTTGAACACTGAAGCTTTCTTT. As protein: CSANRDLNTEAFF.

In its sample, this clonotype was seen many times. V usage is TRBV7-2 and J usage is TRBJ1-1, with TRBD1 matching over 7 bases. The V gene's germline CDR1 is SGHTA and CDR2 FQGNSA. This CDR3 contains 19 residues. V shed 2 bases, J shed 0 bases, and the junction held 15 bases outside the gene matches. The CDR3 region has the DNA TGTGCCAGCAGCTTACAAAGGGCGGGGAGAGGGGGCTTGAACACTGAAGCTTTCTTT. As protein: CASSLQRAGRGGLNTEAFF.

The V gene is TRBV28, the J gene TRBJ2-7, with 8 bases identical to TRBD1. Per germline, CDR1 MDHEN and CDR2 SYDVKM. J gave up 4 bases and V 4 bases, and 9 bases lay outside the gene matches. The CDR3 extends over 15 amino acids. The CDR3 nucleotides read TGTGCCAGCAGTTATGGGGGGACAGGTGCGTACGAGCAGTACTTC. As protein: CASSYGGTGAYEQYF. Based on the CDR3 plus reference TRBV28 and TRBJ2-7, the full variable domain is DVKVTQSSRYLVKRTGEKVFLECVQDMDHENMFWYRQDPGLGLRLIYFSYDVKMKEKGDIPEGYSVSREKKERFSLILESASTNQTSMYLCASSYGGTGAYEQYFGPGTRLTVT.

This clonotype was seen many times. This chain connects TRBV7-2 to TRBJ2-7, with 7 bases fitting TRBD2. Germline CDR1 and CDR2: SGHTA and FQGNSA. The CDR3 spans 14 residues. V lost 2 bases and J lost 3; bases outside the gene matches: 4. CDR3 sequence: CASSLSGELYEQYF. The CDR3 region has the DNA TGTGCCAGCAGCTTAAGCGGGGAGCTCTACGAGCAGTACTTC. Full variable domain (remainder filled in from reference TRBV7-2 and TRBJ2-7): GAGVSQSPSNKVTEKGKDVELRCDPISGHTALYWYRQSLGQGLEFLIYFQGNSAPDKSGLPSDRFSAERTGGSVSTLTIQRTQQEDSAVYLCASSLSGELYEQYFGPGTRLTVT.

This clonotype has at least ten counts. Here the CDR3 reads CASSLRGNTQYF. In nucleotides, the CDR3 is TGTGCCAGCAGCTTGCGAGGGAACACGCAGTATTTT. The chain couples TRBV7-2 to TRBJ2-3, with D perhaps matching TRBD2 (5 bases). V was pared by 3 bases and J by 9 bases, with 10 bases between. Looked up from germline, CDR1 is SGHTA and CDR2 is FQGNSA. The CDR3 loop spans 12 amino acids.

In regard to this clonotype: A clone one base away is much larger, so this may be a read error. The V call is TRBV7-8, the J call TRBJ1-4; weak D call: TRBD1 (5 bases). The germline V and J ends were trimmed by 7 bases and 7 bases, with 16 bases remaining between them. The CDR3 spans 14 residues. Germline V gene data show CDR1 as SGHVS and CDR2 as FQNEAQ. This CDR3 is CASNHIGAGEKLFF. The CDR3 nucleotides are TGTGCCAGCAACCATATCGGGGCGGGTGAAAAACTGTTTTTT.

This clonotype was detected ten times or more. This sequence joins TRBV7-2 and TRBJ2-3; maybe TRBD2 (6 bases). The CDR3 is 16 amino acids. V lost 5 bases, J lost 1 base, and 16 bases lay in between. Germline loops: CDR1 SGHTA, CDR2 FQGNSA. CDR3 loop: CASSTLRRRGTDTQYF. The CDR3 DNA follows: TGTGCCAGCAGCACGCTCCGGAGGAGGGGCACAGATACGCAGTATTTT. Using reference TRBV7-2 and TRBJ2-3 for the parts outside the CDR3, the full variable domain is GAGVSQSPSNKVTEKGKDVELRCDPISGHTALYWYRQSLGQGLEFLIYFQGNSAPDKSGLPSDRFSAERTGGSVSTLTIQRTQQEDSAVYLCASSTLRRRGTDTQYFGPGTRLTVL.

This clonotype has ten or more counts. The chain carries TRBV7-2 and TRBJ2-3; perhaps TRBD2 as D (5 bases). Germline V gene data show CDR1 as SGHTA and CDR2 as FQGNSA. The CDR3 covers 14 residues. Trimming stripped 5 bases from V and 7 bases from J, with 16 bases between. Here the CDR3 reads CASSVGLARNTQYF. CDR3 DNA: TGTGCCAGCAGCGTAGGCCTAGCTAGGAATACGCAGTATTTT.

Ten or more counts support this clonotype. CDR3 sequence reads: CASSLVDRLLSYEQYF. The CDR3 nucleotides are TGTGCCAGCAGCCTAGTTGACAGGCTCCTCTCCTACGAGCAGTACTTC. V gene TRBV7-2 combines with J gene TRBJ2-7; TRBD1 might be the D (6 bases). The V end lost 5 bases, the J end lost 0 bases, and 17 bases lay between the germline ends. CDR3 length: 16 amino acids. Germline assignment: CDR1 SGHTA and CDR2 FQGNSA.

This clonotype was found many times. The rearrangement links TRBV12-3 or TRBV12-4 to TRBJ2-5; D remains ambiguous. V lost 1 base, J lost 7 bases, and 10 bases lay in between. The CDR3 loop spans 13 amino acids. CDR3 sequence reads: CASSLGQDGTQYF. Here the CDR3 DNA reads TGTGCCAGCAGTTTAGGCCAGGACGGGACCCAGTACTTC.

Ten or more counts support this clonotype. The rearrangement links TRBV7-2 to TRBJ2-5; 7 nucleotides agree with TRBD1. The CDR3 is made up of 15 amino acids. Germline trimming cut 1 base from V and 2 bases from J; bases unmatched to any gene: 4. Germline CDR1 reads SGHTA; CDR2 reads FQGNSA. CDR3 sequence reads: CASSLVDRSQETQYF. CDR3 sequence (DNA): TGTGCCAGCAGCTTAGTGGACAGGTCGCAAGAGACCCAGTACTTC.

In its sample, this clonotype was seen many times. The chain has TRBV2 and TRBJ2-3; TRBD2 matches 8 bases. Germline CDR1 reads SNHLY; CDR2 reads FYNNEI. This CDR3 contains 14 residues. Trimming took 6 bases from V and 3 from J; bases not matched to a gene: 5. For the CDR3, the DNA is TGTGCCAGCAGGGAGGCGGGGGGAACAGATACGCAGTATTTT. Protein product: CASREAGGTDTQYF.

This clonotype was seen repeatedly, ten times or more. V is TRBV7-2 and J is TRBJ2-3, with D possibly being TRBD2 (5 bases). In germline, CDR1 is SGHTA, CDR2 FQGNSA. The V end was cut by 5 bases, the J end by 6 bases, with 15 bases between. The CDR3 is 14 residues long. This chain's CDR3 is CASSPYGSGDTQYF. The DNA for the CDR3 is TGTGCCAGCAGCCCATACGGGTCGGGGGATACGCAGTATTTT.

This clonotype appeared many times. The chain carries TRBV12-3 or TRBV12-4 and TRBJ1-5; D is undetermined. The V end lost 6 bases, the J end lost 4 bases, and 13 bases lay between the germline ends. CDR3 length equals 14 residues. CDR3 in amino acids: CASSHTGVNQPQHF. The CDR3, as DNA: TGTGCCAGCAGCCACACCGGGGTAAATCAGCCCCAGCATTTT.

This clonotype was picked up a small number of times. The junction and the germline gene differ at one end; a read error may be behind it. This chain links TRBV7-8 with TRBJ2-1, with TRBD2 matching 12 bases. The germline gives CDR1 SGHVS, CDR2 FQNEAQ. CDR3 length equals 16 residues. CDR3 sequence reads: CASSLALLAGGSEQFF. The CDR3, as DNA: TGTGCCAGCAGCCTAGCCCTGCTAGCGGGAGGGTCTGAGCAGTTCTTC.

In this sample, this clonotype turned up many times. The junction shows a germline mismatch at one end, possibly a read error. The chain combines TRBV7-8 with TRBJ1-2; maybe TRBD1 (6 bases). The CDR3 runs to 13 residues. Germline CDR1 reads SGHVS; CDR2 reads FQNEAQ. The CDR3 coding sequence is TGTGCCAGCAGCTTAAGACAGGCATCCGGCTATACCTTC. Protein sequence: CASSLRQASGYTF.

This clonotype was found a few times. V usage is TRBV7-2 and J usage is TRBJ2-1; D is possibly TRBD2 (5 bases). The CDR3 runs to 14 residues. CDR1 and CDR2 (germline): SGHTA, FQGNSA. The V and J ends lost 5 bases and 5 bases respectively, with 13 bases between them. The CDR3 is CASSRGPSDNEQFF. The CDR3 region has the DNA TGTGCCAGCAGCCGCGGGCCTTCTGACAATGAGCAGTTCTTC.

This clonotype was detected many times. The chain is built from TRBV7-2 and TRBJ2-7; a weak D match, TRBD1 (6 bases). The CDR3 has 14 amino acids. Between the trimmed V and J ends, which lost 6 bases and 3 bases, there was a span of 15 bases. Germline V gene lookup returns CDR1 SGHTA and CDR2 FQGNSA. The DNA of the CDR3 is TGTGCCAGCAGAGCTGACAGGAGAAGCTACGAGCAGTACTTC. Translated: CASRADRRSYEQYF.

The sample holds many counts of this clonotype. The chain joins TRBV7-9 to TRBJ1-4, with D tentatively TRBD1 (6 bases). This CDR3 contains 16 residues. Trimming stripped 1 base from V and 5 bases from J, with 14 bases between. Germline assignment: CDR1 SEHNR and CDR2 FQNEAQ (reference sequence). This CDR3 is CASSLEGGTANEKLFF. Here the CDR3 DNA reads TGTGCCAGCAGCTTAGAAGGGGGGACCGCGAATGAAAAACTGTTTTTT.

Of note for this clonotype: Since no conserved phenylalanine or tryptophan closes the CDR3, a read error is the likely cause. No DNA is shown, since the ends of the CDR3 on it are uncertain; the CDR3 is the one TCRdb lists. The chain employs TRBV7-2 and TRBJ2-1. Germline V gives CDR1 SGHTA, CDR2 FQGNSA. The CDR3 has 15 amino acids, counting both end residues. The CDR3 sequence is CASSLAAGAYNEQIS.

Ten or more counts support this clonotype. The chain employs TRBV6-6 and TRBJ1-5, with D possibly TRBD1 on 5 matching bases. Germline CDR1 and CDR2: MNHNY and SVGAGI (reference sequence). The CDR3 extends over 14 amino acids. V was shortened by 2 bases and J by 5 bases, with 10 bases between the two germline ends. Written as DNA, the CDR3 is TGTGCCAGCAGTTACCAGCCCAGGGATCAGCCCCAGCATTTT. Translated, it gives CASSYQPRDQPQHF.

This clonotype was counted ten times or more. J is TRBJ1-1 and V is TRBV7-2, with D uncertain. V lost 5 bases and J 0 bases, leaving 10 bases between the germline ends. Germline V lookup: CDR1 SGHTA, CDR2 FQGNSA. The CDR3 runs to 14 residues. As DNA, the CDR3 is TGTGCCAGCAGCCCCACGGTTTTGAACACTGAAGCTTTCTTT. This translates into CASSPTVLNTEAFF.

This clonotype has at least ten counts. This chain joins TRBV19 and TRBJ2-2, with D unclear. The CDR3 runs to 13 residues. In germline, CDR1 is LNHDA, CDR2 SQIVND (reference sequence). Trimming left V 2 bases short and J 4 bases short, with 5 bases between. The CDR3 sequence: CASSIISTGELFF. The CDR3 DNA reads TGTGCCAGTAGTATAATAAGCACCGGGGAGCTGTTTTTT.

This clonotype was counted many times. The chain carries TRBV11-3 and TRBJ2-2; D possibly corresponds to TRBD2 (6 bases). CDR3 size: 15 residues. Trimming took off 0 bases at V and 7 bases at J, with 12 bases between the two ends. The germline gives CDR1 SGHNT, CDR2 YENEEA. The CDR3 nucleotides read TGTGCCAGCAGCTTAGAGTCTGCGGGGCACGGGGAGCTGTTTTTT. It yields the protein CASSLESAGHGELFF.

Ten or more counts support this clonotype. The chain employs TRBV7-6 and TRBJ2-5, with D possibly TRBD2 on 6 matching bases. CDR1 is SGHVS and CDR2 is FNYEAQ in the germline V gene. This CDR3 contains 15 residues. V was clipped by 5 bases and J by 2 bases, with 15 bases between them. Written as DNA, the CDR3 is TGTGCCAGCAGCCGGAGACTAGGAGAGCAAGAGACCCAGTACTTC. Residues: CASSRRLGEQETQYF. Together with reference TRBV7-6 and TRBJ2-5, the CDR3 gives the full variable domain: GAGVSQSPRYKVTKRGQDVALRCDPISGHVSLYWYRQALGQGPEFLTYFNYEAQQDKSGLPNDRFSAERPEGSISTLTIQRTEQRDSAMYRCASSRRLGEQETQYFGPGTRLLVL.

This clonotype was picked up many times. The chain links TRBV4-3 to TRBJ2-1; perhaps TRBD2 as D (7 bases). Germline CDR1 reads LGHNA; CDR2 reads YSLEER. This CDR3 is 16 amino acids long. The V gene lost 0 bases and the J gene lost 3 bases, with 12 bases spanning the gap. CDR3 protein: CASSQEGGGFYNEQFF. The CDR3 DNA sequence: TGCGCCAGCAGCCAAGAGGGAGGGGGTTTCTACAATGAGCAGTTCTTC.

This clonotype was counted ten times or more. The chain employs TRBV28 and TRBJ2-4; 8 positions agree with TRBD1. The J segment lost 3 bases and the V segment lost 7 bases, leaving 5 bases of the junction unmatched. Germline V gene data show CDR1 as MDHEN and CDR2 as SYDVKM. This CDR3 spans 14 amino acids. CDR3 bases: TGTGCCAGCATGACCGGGACAGGCAAAAACATTCAGTACTTC. This translates into CASMTGTGKNIQYF.